The 22 T cell receptor beta chains below all came from one sample that was sequenced in a study of blood T cell repertoires in COVID-19. The assay was immunoSEQ multiplex PCR, and TCRdb's table has in-frame clones only and misses some. Of about 60,000 clones listed, 88% are singletons. Sequencing was carried out using peripheral blood. These receptor sequences come from a human donor in a cohort sampled during active COVID-19.

The CDR3, as DNA: TGTGCCAGCAGTTACGGTTACTCGGGGGGCGGCGGCACTGAAGCTTTCTTT. Residues: CASSYGYSGGGGTEAFF. The chain uses TRBV6-2 or TRBV6-3 and TRBJ1-1, with a weak D call TRBD1 (6 bases). The CDR3 is 17 amino acids. The V gene lost 2 bases and the J gene lost 4 bases, with 20 bases spanning the gap. Germline CDR1 MNHEY, CDR2 SVGEGT.

V usage is TRBV28 and J usage is TRBJ1-4, with D unclear. Germline V lookup: CDR1 MDHEN, CDR2 SYDVKM. V lost 9 bases to trimming and J lost 8 bases, with 16 bases between them. The length of the CDR3 is 13 residues. The CDR3 DNA is TGTGCCAGTTTACGTATGGAGGACGAAAAACTGTTTTTT. This translates into CASLRMEDEKLFF.

The genes are TRBV14 and TRBJ2-2, with TRBD1 as a possible D gene (6 bases). Trimming cost V 5 bases and J 5 bases, with 12 bases left between them. There are 14 residues in the CDR3. Per germline, CDR1 SGHDN and CDR2 FVKESK. The CDR3 bases are TGTGCCAGCAGCGTTCACAGGGCTACCGGGGAGCTGTTTTTT. It translates to CASSVHRATGELFF.

This rearrangement joins TRBV18 to TRBJ1-2, with D perhaps TRBD1 (6 bases). The CDR3 extends over 14 amino acids. Trimming took 6 bases from V and 0 from J, leaving 11 bases between them. Germline-derived CDR1 and CDR2 are KGHSH and LQKENI. The CDR3 region is CASSPDRANYGYTF. The CDR3 DNA sequence: TGTGCCAGCTCCCCGGACAGAGCTAACTATGGCTACACCTTC.

The chain couples TRBV9 to TRBJ2-2, with 11 bases matching TRBD2. V shed 4 bases, J shed 6 bases, and the junction held 8 bases outside the gene matches. Germline V gene lookup returns CDR1 SGDLS and CDR2 YYNGEE. The length of the CDR3 is 16 residues. The CDR3 loop is CASSTGLAGKPGELFF. CDR3 coding DNA: TGTGCCAGCAGCACTGGACTAGCGGGTAAACCCGGGGAGCTGTTTTTT.

A remark on this clone: This same CDR3 is encoded by further DNA sequences in the sample. V gene TRBV30 combines with J gene TRBJ1-2, with D uncertain. Germline loops: CDR1 GTSNPN, CDR2 SVGIG (reference sequence). Trimming removed 0 bases at V and 5 bases at J, with 10 bases between. This CDR3 is built from 13 residues. CDR3 sequence: CAWSVPAGYGYTF. CDR3 DNA sequence: TGTGCCTGGAGTGTACCGGCAGGTTATGGCTACACCTTC.

CDR3 protein: CASSPVGLDPGNTIYF. Written as DNA, the CDR3 is TGTGCCAGCTCACCCGTTGGACTCGACCCAGGAAACACCATATATTTT. The J gene is TRBJ1-3, the V gene TRBV18; D unclear. The CDR3 contains 16 residues. With 3 bases removed from V and 4 bases from J, the gap between germline ends came to 16 bases. Germline lookup yields CDR1 KGHSH and CDR2 LQKENI.

V and J are TRBV6-9 and TRBJ1-5; possible D gene TRBD1, 5 bases. V lost 6 bases and J lost 2, with 20 bases in between. The CDR3 is made up of 17 amino acids. Germline V gives CDR1 MNHGY, CDR2 SVAAGI. CDR3 sequence: CASSQEEGPVGNQPQHF. CDR3 nucleotides: TGTGCCAGCAGCCAGGAGGAGGGGCCTGTCGGCAATCAGCCCCAGCATTTT.

The chain links TRBV10-2 to TRBJ1-2; TRBD1 aligns across 7 bases. From germline, CDR1 is WSHSY and CDR2 SAAADI. V dropped 7 bases and J dropped 4; count of bases not matched to a gene: 6. The CDR3 totals 13 residues. The CDR3 bases are TGCGCCAGCACCAGGGACAGCCTCTATGGCTACACCTTC. Its translation: CASTRDSLYGYTF.

The J gene is TRBJ2-1, the V gene TRBV19; D is possibly TRBD2 (6 bases). V lost 3 bases and J 4 bases, leaving 10 bases between the germline ends. Germline-derived CDR1 and CDR2 are LNHDA and SQIVND (reference sequence). This CDR3 is built from 14 residues. The CDR3 here is CASSINGGYNEQFF. The CDR3 region has the DNA TGTGCCAGTAGTATTAACGGGGGATACAATGAGCAGTTCTTC.

The chain recombines TRBV2 with TRBJ2-7, with TRBD1 matching over 9 bases. The CDR3 is 15 amino acids. The V segment lost 6 bases and the J segment 1 base; nucleotides outside the gene matches: 7. Germline values: CDR1 SNHLY, CDR2 FYNNEI. Here the CDR3 reads CASRSSGTGSYEQYF. CDR3 coding DNA: TGTGCCAGCAGGAGCAGCGGGACAGGGTCCTACGAGCAGTACTTC.

The J gene is TRBJ2-6, the V gene TRBV9; D call uncertain. The CDR3 is 14 amino acids. The germline V gene has CDR1 SGDLS and CDR2 YYNGEE. The germline V and J ends were trimmed by 2 bases and 0 bases, with 3 bases remaining between them. The CDR3 nucleotides are TGTGCCAGCAGCGTGTACTCTGGGGCCAACGTCCTGACTTTC. This translates into CASSVYSGANVLTF.

J is TRBJ2-3 and V is TRBV7-8; 7 bases fit TRBD1. Trimming cost V 5 bases and J 4 bases; bases outside gene matches: 3. Per the germline V gene, CDR1 is SGHVS and CDR2 is FQNEAQ. CDR3 size: 13 residues. In nucleotides, the CDR3 is TGTGCCAGCAGCGAAGACAGGGCAGATACGCAGTATTTT. It translates to CASSEDRADTQYF.

The rearrangement joins TRBV9 to TRBJ2-7; weak D call: TRBD2 (6 bases). CDR1 and CDR2 (germline): SGDLS, YYNGEE. There are 15 residues in the CDR3. Between the trimmed V and J ends, which lost 4 bases and 3 bases, there was a span of 17 bases. This chain's CDR3 is CASSQGGVPVYEQYF. The CDR3 nucleotides read TGTGCCAGCAGCCAGGGAGGTGTTCCCGTCTACGAGCAGTACTTC. The full variable domain, rest sourced from reference TRBV9 and TRBJ2-7, is DSGVTQTPKHLITATGQRVTLRCSPRSGDLSVYWYQQSLDQGLQFLIQYYNGEERAKGNILERFSAQQFPDLHSELNLSSLELGDSALYFCASSQGGVPVYEQYFGPGTRLTVT.

This rearrangement joins TRBV7-8 to TRBJ1-2; the match to TRBD1 covers 11 bases. Germline V gene lookup returns CDR1 SGHVS and CDR2 FQNEAQ. The V gene end was trimmed by 5 bases and the J gene end by 7 bases; junction bases not matched to a gene: 9. The CDR3 is made up of 15 amino acids. For the CDR3, the DNA is TGTGCCAGCAGCCCCTTTGGACAGGGGGCAAGTGGCTACACCTTC. It specifies CASSPFGQGASGYTF.

V and J are TRBV5-4 and TRBJ2-7, with 8 bases aligning to TRBD1. The V and J ends lost 7 bases and 7 bases, in that order; junction bases with no gene match: 10. Germline V gene lookup returns CDR1 SGHNT and CDR2 YYREEE (reference sequence). This CDR3 has 13 residues. CDR3 residues: CASGVDRVLEQYF. DNA for the CDR3: TGTGCCAGCGGAGTGGACAGGGTCCTGGAGCAGTACTTC.

The J gene is TRBJ1-4, the V gene TRBV5-1; TRBD1 is a possible D gene (5 bases). V was trimmed by 0 bases and J by 6 bases, leaving 15 bases between them. Germline CDR1 and CDR2: SGHRS and YFSETQ. The CDR3 totals 16 residues. CDR3: CASSLESRVPHEKLFF. The CDR3 DNA follows: TGCGCCAGCAGCTTGGAGTCCAGGGTCCCCCATGAAAAACTGTTTTTT.

In this sample, this clone turned up a few times. The J gene is TRBJ1-2, the V gene TRBV6-5, with D unclear. The V and J ends lost 5 bases and 4 bases respectively, with 14 bases between them. This CDR3 is built from 14 residues. Germline V gene sequence: CDR1 MNHEY, CDR2 SVGAGI. The CDR3 spells CASSPRTGGYGYTF. The CDR3 DNA follows: TGTGCCAGCAGTCCCCGAACGGGTGGCTATGGCTACACCTTC.

This chain uses TRBV19 with TRBJ1-2; D ambiguous. The CDR3 length is 15 residues. V was clipped by 0 bases and J by 3 bases, with 11 bases between them. Germline assignment: CDR1 LNHDA and CDR2 SQIVND (reference sequence). The CDR3 nucleotides read TGTGCCAGTAGTATAGAAAGTCCCGGGGACTATGGCTACACCTTC. This translates into CASSIESPGDYGYTF.

The table lists this clone with a few counts. The chain uses TRBV6-5 and TRBJ1-2; TRBD1 is a possible D gene (5 bases). V shed 6 bases and J shed 7 bases, with 12 bases lying between them. The length of the CDR3 is 12 residues. Germline loops: CDR1 MNHEY, CDR2 SVGAGI. The CDR3, as DNA: TGTGCCAGCAGGGTGGCGGGGGGTGGCTACACCTTC. Amino acids: CASRVAGGGYTF.

V is TRBV3-1 (or the pseudogene TRBV3-2) and J is TRBJ1-2; no firm D call. Germline V gene lookup returns CDR1 LGHDT and CDR2 YNNKEL (reference sequence). This CDR3 has 13 residues. V shed 1 base and J shed 6 bases, with 9 bases lying between them. CDR3 in DNA: TGTGCCAGCAGCCAAGGGCGAGGGAATGGCTACACCTTC. It translates to CASSQGRGNGYTF.

The chain is built from TRBV7-2 and TRBJ1-6; the D gene is possibly TRBD1 (6 bases). Germline CDR1 is SGHTA and CDR2 is FQGNSA. The CDR3 sequence is 12 residues long. The DNA of the CDR3 is TGTGCAGTCAGGGGTGGTAATTCACCCCTCCACTTT. Protein product: CAVRGGNSPLHF.